Here is one TCR beta chain with its context. This sample is part of a study of beta chain features in type 1 diabetes. The CDR3 is made up of 13 amino acids. V was pared by 6 bases and J by 10 bases, with 9 bases of the junction left unmatched. CDR1 is MRHNA and CDR2 is SNTAGT in the germline V gene. The whole isolated RNA underwent reverse transcription, so sequencing captured expressed TCRB transcripts. Profiling relied on immunoSEQ multiplex PCR, and the TCRdb table lists in-frame clones only, not all of them. The profile shows a few hundred thousand clones, about 14% of them singletons. This chain uses TRBV6-4 with TRBJ1-1; 9 nucleotides agree with TRBD1. This clonotype originated in a woman aged 18-29 years in good health. Sequencing was carried out using naive CD4+ T cells from blood. Written as DNA, the CDR3 is TGTGCCAGCAGCCCGACGGTACAGGGGGCAGCTTTCTTT. Translated, it gives CASSPTVQGAAFF.